What follows is one T cell receptor (beta chain) and its context. The data derive from a study of control samples from healthy donors and cancer patients. TCRdb's table, derived via immunoSEQ multiplex PCR, lists solely in-frame clones and lacks some. This sample carries 150,000 to 200,000 clones, 90% to 95% of them seen once, and the ten largest clones take 1.4%. This CDR3 has 15 amino acids. Looked up from germline, CDR1 is KGHSH and CDR2 is LQKENI. The V and J ends lost 2 bases and 5 bases respectively, with 12 bases between them. The receptor was isolated from a man aged 25-45 years in good health. Sequencing was done on a sample of blood. This chain connects TRBV18 to TRBJ2-2, with TRBD1 as a possible D gene (6 bases). The CDR3 DNA sequence: TGTGCCAGCTCACCATCTTTGGGGGCAACCGGGGAGCTGTTTTTT. Translated, it gives CASSPSLGATGELFF.